This TCR beta chain was identified in a study of technical replicates of blood from several donors. The assay was immunoSEQ multiplex PCR, and TCRdb's table has in-frame clones only and misses some. The sample holds more than 65,000 clones, 95% to 96% seen once. V gave up 7 bases and J gave up 8 bases, with 9 bases separating them. The CDR3 sequence is 11 residues long. CDR1 MNHNS and CDR2 SASEGT come from the germline V gene. Sequenced input: T cells isolated from PBMCs. The chain links TRBV6-1 to TRBJ1-3; a weak D match, TRBD1 (5 bases). The clonotype originates from a human donor in good health. The CDR3, as DNA: TGTGCCAGCATTCGCAGGGACACCATATATTTT. Translating gives CASIRRDTIYF.